This TCR beta chain stems from a study of T cell changes during pregnancy in multiple sclerosis. The CDR3 sequence is 18 residues long. In germline, CDR1 is KGHSH, CDR2 LQKENI. The ends were cut back, 0 bases at V and 0 bases at J, with 15 bases in the middle. Method: immunoSEQ multiplex PCR; TCRdb's copy keeps in-frame clones and lacks some. This table holds tens of thousands of clones, approximately 91% found once. Sequencing was performed on peripheral blood, taken after pregnancy. The TCR comes from a female donor in good health, enrolled as a control in a pregnancy study. The chain couples TRBV18 to TRBJ2-1; D gene ambiguous. This CDR3 is CASSPPVAERSSYNEQFF. The CDR3 DNA reads TGTGCCAGCTCACCACCGGTCGCCGAGCGTAGCTCCTACAATGAGCAGTTCTTC.